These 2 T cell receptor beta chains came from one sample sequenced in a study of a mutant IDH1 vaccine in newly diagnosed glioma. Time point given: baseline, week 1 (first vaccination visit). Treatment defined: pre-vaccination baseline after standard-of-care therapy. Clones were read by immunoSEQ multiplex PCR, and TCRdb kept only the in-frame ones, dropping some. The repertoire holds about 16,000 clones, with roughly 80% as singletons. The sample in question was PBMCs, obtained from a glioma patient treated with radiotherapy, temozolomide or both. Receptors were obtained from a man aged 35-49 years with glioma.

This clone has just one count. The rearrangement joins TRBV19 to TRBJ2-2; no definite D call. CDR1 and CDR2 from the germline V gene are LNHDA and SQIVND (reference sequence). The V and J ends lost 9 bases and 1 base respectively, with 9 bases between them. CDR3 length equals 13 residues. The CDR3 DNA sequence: TGTGCCAGCCCGGACGTGAACACCGGGGAGCTGTTTTTT. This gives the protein CASPDVNTGELFF.

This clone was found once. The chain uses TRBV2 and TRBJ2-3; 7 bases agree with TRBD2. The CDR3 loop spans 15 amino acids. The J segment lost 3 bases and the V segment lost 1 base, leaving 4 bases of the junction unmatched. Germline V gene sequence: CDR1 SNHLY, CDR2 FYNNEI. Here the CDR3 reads CASSEGGSGTDTQYF. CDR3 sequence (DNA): TGTGCCAGCAGTGAAGGTGGTAGCGGGACAGATACGCAGTATTTT.